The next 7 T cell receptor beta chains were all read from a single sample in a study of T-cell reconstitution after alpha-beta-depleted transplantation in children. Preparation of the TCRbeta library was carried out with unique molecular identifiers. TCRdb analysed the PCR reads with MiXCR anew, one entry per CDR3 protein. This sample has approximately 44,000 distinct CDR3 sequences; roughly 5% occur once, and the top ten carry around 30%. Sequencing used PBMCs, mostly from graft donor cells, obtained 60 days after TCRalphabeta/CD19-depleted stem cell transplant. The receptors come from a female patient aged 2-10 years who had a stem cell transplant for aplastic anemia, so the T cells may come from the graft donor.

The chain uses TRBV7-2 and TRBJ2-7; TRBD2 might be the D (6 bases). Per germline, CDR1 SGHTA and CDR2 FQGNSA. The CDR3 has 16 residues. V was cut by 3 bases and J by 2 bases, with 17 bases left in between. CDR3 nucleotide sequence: TGTGCCAGCAGCTTTATTGTACAAAGACTAGCCTACGAGCAGTACTTC. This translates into CASSFIVQRLAYEQYF.

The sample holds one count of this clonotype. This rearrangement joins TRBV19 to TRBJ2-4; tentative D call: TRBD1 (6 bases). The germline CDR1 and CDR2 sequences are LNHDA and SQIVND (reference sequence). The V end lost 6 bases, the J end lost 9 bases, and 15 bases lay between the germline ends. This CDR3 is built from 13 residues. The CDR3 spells CASRNRAFVIQYF. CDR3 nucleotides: TGTGCCAGTAGAAACAGGGCCTTTGTCATTCAGTACTTC. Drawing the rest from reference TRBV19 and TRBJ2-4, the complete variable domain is DGGITQSPKYLFRKEGQNVTLSCEQNLNHDAMYWYRQDPGQGLRLIYYSQIVNDFQKGDIAEGYSVSREKKESFPLTVTSAQKNPTAFYLCASRNRAFVIQYFGAGTRLSVL.

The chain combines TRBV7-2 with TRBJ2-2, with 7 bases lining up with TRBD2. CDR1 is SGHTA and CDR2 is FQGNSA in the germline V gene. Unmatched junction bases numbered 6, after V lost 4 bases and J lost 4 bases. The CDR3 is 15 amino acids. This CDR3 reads CASSSQAGITGELFF. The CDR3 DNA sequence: TGTGCCAGCAGCTCCCAAGCGGGGATCACCGGGGAGCTGTTTTTT.

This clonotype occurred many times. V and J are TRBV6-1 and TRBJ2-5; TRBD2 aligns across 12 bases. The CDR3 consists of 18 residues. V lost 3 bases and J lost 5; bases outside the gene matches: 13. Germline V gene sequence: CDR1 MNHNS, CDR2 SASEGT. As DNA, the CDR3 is TGTGCCAGCAGTGAGGGAACTAGCGGGGGGCCCAAGTCGGAGACCCAGTACTTC. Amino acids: CASSEGTSGGPKSETQYF.

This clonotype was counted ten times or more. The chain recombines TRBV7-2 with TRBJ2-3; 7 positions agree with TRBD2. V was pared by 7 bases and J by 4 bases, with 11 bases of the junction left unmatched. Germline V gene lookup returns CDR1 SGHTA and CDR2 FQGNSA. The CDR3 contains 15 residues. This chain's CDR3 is CASTTSVHWADTQYF. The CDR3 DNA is TGTGCCAGCACCACTAGCGTACATTGGGCAGATACGCAGTATTTT. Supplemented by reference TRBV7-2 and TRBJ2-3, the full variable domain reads GAGVSQSPSNKVTEKGKDVELRCDPISGHTALYWYRQSLGQGLEFLIYFQGNSAPDKSGLPSDRFSAERTGGSVSTLTIQRTQQEDSAVYLCASTTSVHWADTQYFGPGTRLTVL.

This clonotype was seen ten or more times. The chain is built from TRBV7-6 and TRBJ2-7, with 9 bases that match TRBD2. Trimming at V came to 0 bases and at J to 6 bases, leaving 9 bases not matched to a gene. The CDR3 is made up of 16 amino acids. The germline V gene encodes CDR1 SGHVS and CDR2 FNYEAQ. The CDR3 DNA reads TGTGCCAGCAGCTTAGCGGCTTTTGCGGGGGGGCGCGAGCAGTACTTC. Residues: CASSLAAFAGGREQYF.

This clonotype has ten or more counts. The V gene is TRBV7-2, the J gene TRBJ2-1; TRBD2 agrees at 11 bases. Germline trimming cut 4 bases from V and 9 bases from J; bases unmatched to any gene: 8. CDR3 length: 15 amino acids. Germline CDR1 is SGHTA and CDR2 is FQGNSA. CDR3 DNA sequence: TGTGCCAGCAGCTCTGCTAGCGGGGGGCCCGGTGAGCAGTTCTTC. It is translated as CASSSASGGPGEQFF.